One sample yielded the 17 T cell receptor beta chains listed below, sequenced in a study of cytomegalovirus exposure and HLA in healthy donors. PCR amplification relied on 60 Vbeta primers (plus 13 Jbeta primers). Here immunoSEQ multiplex PCR was the method, and the copy in TCRdb shows in-frame clones only, minus some. Of around 150,000 clones listed, about 76% were seen once; the top ten hold 3.5%. Sequencing was done on a sample of PBMCs. The receptors come from a human donor in good health.

The V gene is TRBV2, the J gene TRBJ2-3; possible D gene TRBD1, 6 bases. This CDR3 is 14 amino acids long. V shed 5 bases and J shed 3 bases, with 12 bases lying between them. Looked up from germline, CDR1 is SNHLY and CDR2 is FYNNEI. This CDR3 reads CASSRDTSTDTQYF. CDR3 DNA: TGTGCCAGCAGTCGGGACACCTCAACAGATACGCAGTATTTT.

The rearrangement joins TRBV7-9 to TRBJ2-7, with 12 bases identical to TRBD2. J lost 7 bases, V lost 1 base, and 8 bases had no gene match. The CDR3 extends over 16 amino acids. Germline-derived CDR1 and CDR2 are SEHNR and FQNEAQ (reference sequence). CDR3 loop: CASSLVLAGGPGEQYF. CDR3 DNA sequence: TGTGCCAGCAGCTTAGTCCTAGCGGGGGGGCCGGGGGAGCAGTACTTC.

This sequence joins TRBV5-1 and TRBJ2-1, with TRBD1 matching over 7 bases. The CDR3 extends over 18 amino acids. Germline loops: CDR1 SGHRS, CDR2 YFSETQ. J gave up 4 bases and V 0 bases, and 13 bases lay outside the gene matches. CDR3 protein: CASSLEGQVGTRYNEQFF. The DNA for the CDR3 is TGCGCCAGCAGCTTGGAAGGACAGGTTGGTACGCGGTACAATGAGCAGTTCTTC.

V gene TRBV12-5 combines with J gene TRBJ2-2; no clear D gene. Germline V lookup: CDR1 LGHNT, CDR2 FRNRAP. The CDR3 has 14 residues. V lost 0 bases to trimming and J lost 6 bases, with 8 bases between them. CDR3 protein: CASGLVPTSGELFF. In DNA, the CDR3 is TGTGCTAGTGGTTTGGTACCCACATCCGGGGAGCTGTTTTTT.

This chain connects TRBV5-8 to TRBJ1-5, with TRBD1 matching 8 bases. The CDR3 has 14 amino acids. Germline CDR1 is SGHTS and CDR2 is YDEGEE. V shed 4 bases, J shed 6 bases, and the junction held 6 bases outside the gene matches. The CDR3 nucleotides are TGTGCCAGCAGCCCGGACAGGGTGGGTCAGCCCCAGCATTTT. Its translation: CASSPDRVGQPQHF.

The chain is built from TRBV19 and TRBJ2-2; D gene ambiguous. Germline V CDR1 and CDR2: LNHDA, SQIVND (reference sequence). CDR3 size: 15 residues. V gave up 2 bases and J gave up 3 bases, with 10 bases separating them. In nucleotides, the CDR3 is TGTGCCAGTAGTATATTTGCGCATTACACCGGGGAGCTGTTTTTT. It yields the protein CASSIFAHYTGELFF.

This rearrangement joins TRBV19 to TRBJ1-2; the D gene is possibly TRBD1 (6 bases). V dropped 4 bases and J dropped 3 bases, with 9 bases sitting between them. CDR3 length: 13 amino acids. In germline, CDR1 is LNHDA, CDR2 SQIVND (reference sequence). The CDR3 is CASSRQGYYGYTF. The CDR3 coding sequence is TGTGCCAGTAGTAGGCAGGGGTACTATGGCTACACCTTC.

The chain combines TRBV6-4 with TRBJ2-1, with 13 nucleotides matching TRBD2. This CDR3 comprises 15 residues. V gave up 5 bases and J gave up 4 bases; unmatched junction bases: 2. Germline CDR1 is MRHNA and CDR2 is SNTAGT. The CDR3 here is CASSLTSGRYNEQFF. In nucleotides, the CDR3 is TGTGCCAGCAGTCTGACTAGCGGGAGGTACAATGAGCAGTTCTTC.

As regards this clone: The junction and the germline gene differ at one end; a read error may be behind it. The chain carries TRBV6-5 and TRBJ1-2; D possibly corresponds to TRBD1 (6 bases). The CDR3 sequence is 16 residues long. In germline, CDR1 is MNHEY, CDR2 SVGAGI. Here the CDR3 DNA reads TGTGCCAGCAGTTACTCGAAAGGGGGGGCGGACTATGGCTACCCCTTC. It is translated as CASSYSKGGADYGYPF.

This clone has just a few counts. The rearrangement links TRBV28 to TRBJ1-6; D not resolved. The V end lost 3 bases, the J end lost 5 bases, and 11 bases lay between the germline ends. This CDR3 has 15 amino acids. The germline gives CDR1 MDHEN, CDR2 SYDVKM. The CDR3 loop reads CASSFGRGDNSPLHF. The CDR3 bases are TGTGCCAGCAGTTTCGGTCGGGGTGATAATTCACCCCTCCACTTT.

V usage is TRBV18 and J usage is TRBJ2-6; 9 nucleotides agree with TRBD1. Germline V CDR1 and CDR2: KGHSH, LQKENI. This CDR3 has 18 amino acids. Unmatched junction bases numbered 6, after V lost 2 bases and J lost 1 base. The CDR3, as DNA: TGTGCCAGCTCACCAACAGGGGGCGCAAGGTCTGGGGCCAACGTCCTGACTTTC. Translating gives CASSPTGGARSGANVLTF.

The chain couples TRBV7-6 to TRBJ2-7, with 8 positions matching TRBD2. The CDR3 consists of 15 residues. J was trimmed by 0 bases and V by 6 bases; bases with no gene match: 7. Looked up from germline, CDR1 is SGHVS and CDR2 is FNYEAQ. The CDR3 protein is CASSRISGDSYEQYF. DNA of the CDR3: TGTGCCAGCAGTCGTATTAGCGGGGACTCCTACGAGCAGTACTTC. Together with reference TRBV7-6 and TRBJ2-7, the CDR3 gives the full variable domain: GAGVSQSPRYKVTKRGQDVALRCDPISGHVSLYWYRQALGQGPEFLTYFNYEAQQDKSGLPNDRFSAERPEGSISTLTIQRTEQRDSAMYRCASSRISGDSYEQYFGPGTRLTVT.

This clone was observed a few times. This chain links TRBV5-1 with TRBJ2-3; TRBD2 matches 10 bases. The CDR3 length is 16 residues. Unmatched junction bases numbered 8, after V lost 4 bases and J lost 3 bases. In germline, CDR1 is SGHRS, CDR2 YFSETQ. The CDR3 DNA reads TGCGCCAGCAGCCCCCAAAGCGGGGGGGGTACAGATACGCAGTATTTT. Its protein is CASSPQSGGGTDTQYF.

CDR3 sequence reads: CASSVFSNAGNSPLHF. The CDR3 DNA is TGTGCCAGCAGCGTATTTTCGAACGCGGGTAATTCACCCCTCCACTTT. The V call is TRBV9, the J call TRBJ1-6; D not certain. Between the trimmed V and J ends, which lost 1 base and 6 bases, there was a span of 14 bases. This CDR3 spans 16 amino acids. The germline V gene encodes CDR1 SGDLS and CDR2 YYNGEE.

This chain connects TRBV6-5 to TRBJ1-2; a possible D gene is TRBD1 (5 bases). Germline CDR1 is MNHEY and CDR2 is SVGAGI. CDR3 length equals 13 residues. Trimming removed 6 bases at V and 8 bases at J, with 16 bases between. The CDR3 nucleotides are TGTGCCAGCAGACCCGAGGGGAGGTACGGCTACACCTTC. Residues: CASRPEGRYGYTF.

This clone has just a few counts. V is TRBV5-5 and J is TRBJ1-4, with 9 bases identical to TRBD1. J gave up 6 bases and V 1 base, and 4 bases lay outside the gene matches. CDR1 and CDR2 (germline): SGHKS, YYEKEE (reference sequence). CDR3 length: 15 residues. The DNA of the CDR3 is TGTGCCAGCAGCTTGACCTGGACAGGGGATGAAAAACTGTTTTTT. It encodes CASSLTWTGDEKLFF.

The genes are TRBV19 and TRBJ1-4; 7 bases are a match to TRBD1. V shed 6 bases and J 1 base; nucleotides not matched to a gene: 8. CDR1 is LNHDA, CDR2 SQIVND, per germline (reference sequence). The CDR3 is made up of 16 amino acids. In DNA, the CDR3 is TGTGCCAGTAGGGGGGACAGAAGGGGAACTAATGAAAAACTGTTTTTT. Translated, it gives CASRGDRRGTNEKLFF.